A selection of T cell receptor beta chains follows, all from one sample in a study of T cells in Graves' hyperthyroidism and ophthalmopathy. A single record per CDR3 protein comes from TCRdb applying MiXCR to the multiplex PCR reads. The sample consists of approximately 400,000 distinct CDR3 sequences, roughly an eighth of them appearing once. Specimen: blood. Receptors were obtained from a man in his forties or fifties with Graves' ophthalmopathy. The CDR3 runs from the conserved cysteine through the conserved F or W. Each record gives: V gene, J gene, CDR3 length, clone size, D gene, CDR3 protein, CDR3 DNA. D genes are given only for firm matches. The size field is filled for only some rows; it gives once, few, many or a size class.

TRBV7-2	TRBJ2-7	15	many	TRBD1	CASRNPRQGGYEQYF	TGTGCCAGCAGAAACCCAAGACAGGGCGGGTACGAGCAGTACTTC
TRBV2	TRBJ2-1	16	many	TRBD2	CASSDQLAGRLDEQFF	TGTGCCAGCAGTGACCAACTAGCGGGGCGTTTGGATGAGCAGTTCTTC
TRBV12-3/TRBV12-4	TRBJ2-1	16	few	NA	CASSKTRRTGYNEQFF	TGTGCCAGCAGTAAGACCCGGAGGACTGGCTACAATGAGCAGTTCTTC
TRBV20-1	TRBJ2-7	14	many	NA	CSASEASRTYEQYF	TGCAGTGCTAGCGAGGCCTCCCGGACCTACGAGCAGTACTTC
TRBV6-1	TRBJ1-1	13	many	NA	CASSDAGSTEAFF	TGTGCCAGCAGCGACGCAGGGTCCACTGAAGCTTTCTTT
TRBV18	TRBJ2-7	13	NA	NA	CASSPLLDHEQYF	TGTGCCAGCTCACCACTACTGGACCACGAGCAGTACTTC
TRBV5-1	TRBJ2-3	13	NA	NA	CASSPFSGDTQYF	TGCGCCAGCAGTCCCTTTTCGGGAGATACGCAGTATTTT
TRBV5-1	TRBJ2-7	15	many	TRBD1	CASSPTTGSSYEQYF	TGCGCCAGCAGCCCGACGACAGGGAGCTCCTACGAGCAGTACTTC
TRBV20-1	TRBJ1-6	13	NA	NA	CSATTEPDSPLHF	TGCAGTGCGACCACAGAGCCCGATTCACCCCTCCACTTT
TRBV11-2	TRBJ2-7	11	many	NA	CASSFQYEQYF	TGTGCCAGCAGCTTCCAGTACGAGCAGTACTTC
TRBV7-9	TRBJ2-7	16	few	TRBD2	CASSSTTSGSYYEQYF	TGTGCCAGCAGCTCGACCACTAGCGGGAGTTACTACGAGCAGTACTTC
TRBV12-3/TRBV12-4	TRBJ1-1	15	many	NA	CASSFLGGSVTEAFF	TGTGCCAGCAGTTTCTTGGGTGGTTCGGTCACTGAAGCTTTCTTT
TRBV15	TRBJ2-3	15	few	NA	CATSGPGISTDTQYF	TGTGCCACCAGCGGTCCGGGAATTAGCACAGATACGCAGTATTTT
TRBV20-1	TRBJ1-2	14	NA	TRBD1	CSASAGTGSYGYTF	TGCAGTGCATCGGCCGGGACAGGATCCTATGGCTACACCTTC
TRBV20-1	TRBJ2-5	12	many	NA	CSARVGEETQYF	TGCAGTGCTAGAGTGGGGGAAGAGACCCAGTACTTC
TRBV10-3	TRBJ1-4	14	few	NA	CAIERDATNEKLFF	TGTGCCATCGAAAGAGATGCAACTAATGAAAAACTGTTTTTT
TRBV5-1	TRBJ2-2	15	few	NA	CASSIGSRGTGELFF	TGCGCCAGCAGCATCGGGTCGAGGGGCACCGGGGAGCTGTTTTTT
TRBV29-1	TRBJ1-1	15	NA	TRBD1	CSVRGGTAKNTEAFF	TGCAGCGTTCGGGGGGGGACAGCCAAAAACACTGAAGCTTTCTTT
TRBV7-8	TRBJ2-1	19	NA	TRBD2	CASSLAPGLAGAFYNEQFF	TGTGCCAGCAGCTTGGCCCCGGGACTAGCGGGAGCCTTCTACAATGAGCAGTTCTTC
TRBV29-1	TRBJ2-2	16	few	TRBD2	CSVGVFTSENTGELFF	TGCAGCGTTGGCGTCTTTACTAGCGAGAACACCGGGGAGCTGTTTTTT
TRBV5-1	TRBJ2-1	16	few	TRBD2	CASSRLAGQGSNEQFF	TGCGCCAGCAGCAGACTAGCGGGACAAGGTAGCAATGAGCAGTTCTTC
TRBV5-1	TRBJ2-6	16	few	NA	CASSLGQVPGANVLTF	TGCGCCAGCAGCTTGGGACAGGTCCCTGGGGCCAACGTCCTGACTTTC
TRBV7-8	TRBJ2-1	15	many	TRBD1	CASSIGQGASNEQFF	TGTGCCAGCAGCATCGGACAGGGGGCCTCCAATGAGCAGTTCTTC
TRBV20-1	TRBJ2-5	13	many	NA	CSAARRAGETQYF	TGCAGTGCTGCTCGGAGGGCAGGGGAGACCCAGTACTTC
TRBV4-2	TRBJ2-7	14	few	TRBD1	CASSRGQGTYEQYF	TGTGCCAGCAGCCGGGGACAGGGGACCTACGAGCAGTACTTC
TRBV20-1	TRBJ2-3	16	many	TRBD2	CSARGPTSGSTDTQYF	TGCAGTGCCAGGGGTCCCACTAGCGGCAGCACAGATACGCAGTATTTT
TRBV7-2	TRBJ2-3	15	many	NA	CASSPSGLRTDTQYF	TGTGCCAGCAGCCCATCGGGACTTCGGACAGATACGCAGTATTTT
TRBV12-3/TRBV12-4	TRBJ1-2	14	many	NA	CASSLSGGVYGYTF	TGTGCCAGCAGTTTGTCGGGAGGGGTCTATGGCTACACCTTC
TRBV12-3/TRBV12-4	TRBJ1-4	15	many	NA	CASSTNRLKGEKLFF	TGTGCCAGCAGTACCAACAGGCTCAAGGGTGAAAAACTGTTTTTT
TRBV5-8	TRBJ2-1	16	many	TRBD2	CASSSLIGREGNEQFF	TGTGCCAGCAGCTCCCTCATCGGGCGGGAGGGCAATGAGCAGTTCTTC
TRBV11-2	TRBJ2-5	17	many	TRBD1	CASSQNRDRDRQETQYF	TGTGCCAGCAGCCAAAACCGGGACAGGGACCGCCAAGAGACCCAGTACTTC
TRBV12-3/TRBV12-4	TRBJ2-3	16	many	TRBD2	CASSLGLAGGIDTQYF	TGTGCCAGCAGTCTAGGACTAGCGGGAGGTATAGATACGCAGTATTTT
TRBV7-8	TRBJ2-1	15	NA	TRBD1	CASSSGTGDGDEQFF	TGTGCCAGCAGCTCGGGGACAGGGGATGGAGATGAGCAGTTCTTC
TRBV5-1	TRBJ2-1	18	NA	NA	CASPGRGWRGCSYNEQFF	TGCGCCAGCCCAGGGAGGGGGTGGCGGGGATGCTCCTACAATGAGCAGTTCTTC
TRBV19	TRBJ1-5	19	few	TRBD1	CASSIEPDDRGDSNQPQHF	TGTGCCAGTAGTATAGAACCCGACGACAGGGGAGATAGCAATCAGCCCCAGCATTTT
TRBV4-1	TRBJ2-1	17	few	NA	CASSQATGLSSYNEQFF	TGCGCCAGCAGCCAGGCTACAGGGTTAAGCTCCTACAATGAGCAGTTCTTC
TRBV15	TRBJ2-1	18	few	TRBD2	CATSRDVGRLANHNEQFF	TGTGCCACCAGCAGAGATGTTGGAAGACTAGCGAATCACAATGAGCAGTTCTTC
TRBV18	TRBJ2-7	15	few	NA	CASSYAGDSSYEQYF	TGTGCCAGCTCGTATGCAGGGGATAGCTCCTACGAGCAGTACTTC
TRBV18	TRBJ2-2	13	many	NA	CANSRANTGELFF	TGTGCCAATTCGAGGGCTAACACCGGGGAGCTGTTTTTT
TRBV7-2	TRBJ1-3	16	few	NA	CASSGTGTISGNTIYF	TGTGCCAGCAGCGGAACCGGGACAATTTCTGGAAACACCATATATTTT
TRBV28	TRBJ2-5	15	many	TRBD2	CASSFLAGNQETQYF	TGTGCCAGCAGTTTCTTAGCGGGGAACCAAGAGACCCAGTACTTC
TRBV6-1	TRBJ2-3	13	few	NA	CASTGGSTDTQYF	TGTGCCAGCACCGGGGGTAGCACAGATACGCAGTATTTT
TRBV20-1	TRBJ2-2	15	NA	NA	CSARWDRLHTGELFF	TGCAGTGCTAGATGGGACCGACTCCACACCGGGGAGCTGTTTTTT
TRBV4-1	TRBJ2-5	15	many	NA	CASSQDPEDQETQYF	TGCGCCAGCAGCCAAGATCCGGAGGATCAAGAGACCCAGTACTTC
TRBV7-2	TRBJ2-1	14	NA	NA	CASSLGERATGRFF	TGTGCCAGCAGCTTAGGGGAGAGGGCTACCGGCCGGTTCTTC
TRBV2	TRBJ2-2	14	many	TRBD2	CASSEAGGTGELFF	TGTGCCAGCAGTGAGGCGGGGGGCACCGGGGAGCTGTTTTTT
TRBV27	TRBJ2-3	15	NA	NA	CASNPGDLTRYTQYF	TGTGCCAGCAACCCCGGGGATCTTACTCGCTATACGCAGTATTTT
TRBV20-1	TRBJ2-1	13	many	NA	CSASLLARGEQFF	TGCAGTGCTAGTCTGCTAGCAAGGGGTGAGCAGTTCTTC
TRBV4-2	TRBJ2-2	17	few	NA	CASSRSPVEISTGELFF	TGTGCCAGCAGCCGATCCCCGGTTGAAATAAGTACCGGGGAGCTGTTTTTT
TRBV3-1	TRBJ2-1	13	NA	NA	CASSFEDYNEQFF	TGTGCCAGCAGCTTTGAGGACTACAATGAGCAGTTCTTC
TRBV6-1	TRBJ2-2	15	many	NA	CASSYSVGGSGELFF	TGTGCCAGCAGCTACAGTGTGGGGGGATCCGGGGAGCTGTTTTTT
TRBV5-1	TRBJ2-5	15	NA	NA	CASSLGPSGQETQYF	TGCGCCAGCAGCTTGGGACCCTCAGGCCAAGAGACCCAGTACTTC
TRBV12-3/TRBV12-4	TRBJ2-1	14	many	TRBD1	CASTPGTGFNEQFF	TGTGCCAGCACCCCCGGGACAGGGTTCAATGAGCAGTTCTTC
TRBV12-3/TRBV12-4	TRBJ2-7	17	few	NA	CASSSAGQHVGRYEQYF	TGTGCCAGCTCTTCCGCGGGACAGCACGTGGGGCGGTACGAGCAGTACTTC
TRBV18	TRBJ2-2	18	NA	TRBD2	CASSPNSGLAGRSGELFF	TGTGCCAGCTCACCTAATTCGGGACTAGCGGGACGGTCCGGGGAGCTGTTTTTT
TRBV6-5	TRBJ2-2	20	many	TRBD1	CASSYSFAGIRTGDTGELFF	TGTGCCAGCAGTTACTCGTTTGCCGGTATAAGGACAGGCGACACCGGGGAGCTGTTTTTT
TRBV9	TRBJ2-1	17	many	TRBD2	CASSVEMASGSHNEQFF	TGTGCCAGCAGCGTAGAGATGGCTAGCGGGAGTCATAATGAGCAGTTCTTC
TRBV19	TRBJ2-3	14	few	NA	CASTPNSNTDTQYF	TGTGCCAGCACCCCGAATTCTAACACAGATACGCAGTATTTT
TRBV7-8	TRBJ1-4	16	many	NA	CASSSRVLVGLEKLFF	TGTGCCAGCAGCAGCCGGGTGCTGGTGGGCCTTGAAAAACTGTTTTTT
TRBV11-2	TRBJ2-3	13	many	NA	CASSFEAPDTQYF	TGTGCCAGCAGCTTTGAAGCTCCAGATACGCAGTATTTT